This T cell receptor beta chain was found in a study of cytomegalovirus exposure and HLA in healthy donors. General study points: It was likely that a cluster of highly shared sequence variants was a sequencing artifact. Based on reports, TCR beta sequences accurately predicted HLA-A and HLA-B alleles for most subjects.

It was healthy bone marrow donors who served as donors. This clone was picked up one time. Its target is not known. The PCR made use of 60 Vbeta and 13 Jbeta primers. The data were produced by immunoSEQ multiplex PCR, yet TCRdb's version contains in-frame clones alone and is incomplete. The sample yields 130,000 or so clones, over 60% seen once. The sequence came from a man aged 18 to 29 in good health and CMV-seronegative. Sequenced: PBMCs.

Written as DNA, the CDR3 is TGTGCCAGCAGCAGGGACAGGGTCACTGAAGCTTTCTTT. Its protein product is CASSRDRVTEAFF. The chain has TRBV6-5 and TRBJ1-1, with 9 bases lining up with TRBD1. The CDR3 sequence is 13 residues long. V trimming: 6 bases; J trimming: 4 bases; junction bases outside the gene matches: 3. CDR1 is MNHEY and CDR2 is SVGAGI in the germline V gene.